This T cell receptor (beta chain) was retrieved from a study of shared clonotypes between healthy human individuals. Libraries were prepared by immunoSEQ multiplex PCR; TCRdb keeps only in-frame clonotypes and omits some of them. This table holds over a million clones, roughly 97% found once. The sample was naive CD4+ T cells sorted from blood. Subset given: CD45RA+ positively selected. The source of this sequence is a man aged 25 to 40 in good health.

This CDR3 is CAISQEDLTNTQYF. CDR3 DNA: TGTGCCATCAGTCAGGAAGACTTAACAAATACGCAGTATTTT. The genes are TRBV10-3 and TRBJ2-3, with D hard to call. The CDR3 is 14 residues long. CDR1 is ENHRY and CDR2 is SYGVKD in the germline V gene. V was shortened by 5 bases and J by 7 bases, with 16 bases between the two germline ends.